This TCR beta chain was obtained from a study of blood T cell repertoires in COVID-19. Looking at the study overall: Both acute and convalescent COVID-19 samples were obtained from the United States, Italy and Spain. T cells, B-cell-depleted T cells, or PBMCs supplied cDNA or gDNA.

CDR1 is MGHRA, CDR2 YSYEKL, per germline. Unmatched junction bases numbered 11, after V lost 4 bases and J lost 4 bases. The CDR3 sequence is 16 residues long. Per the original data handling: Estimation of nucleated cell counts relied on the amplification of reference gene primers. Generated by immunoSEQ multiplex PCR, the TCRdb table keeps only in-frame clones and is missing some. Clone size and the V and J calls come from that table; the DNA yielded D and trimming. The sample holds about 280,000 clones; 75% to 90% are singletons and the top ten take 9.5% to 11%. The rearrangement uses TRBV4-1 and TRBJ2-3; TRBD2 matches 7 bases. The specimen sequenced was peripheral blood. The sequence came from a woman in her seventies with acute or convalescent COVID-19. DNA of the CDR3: TGCGCCAGCAGCCGCCCGGGCAGCGGGAAGGCAGATACGCAGTATTTT. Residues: CASSRPGSGKADTQYF.